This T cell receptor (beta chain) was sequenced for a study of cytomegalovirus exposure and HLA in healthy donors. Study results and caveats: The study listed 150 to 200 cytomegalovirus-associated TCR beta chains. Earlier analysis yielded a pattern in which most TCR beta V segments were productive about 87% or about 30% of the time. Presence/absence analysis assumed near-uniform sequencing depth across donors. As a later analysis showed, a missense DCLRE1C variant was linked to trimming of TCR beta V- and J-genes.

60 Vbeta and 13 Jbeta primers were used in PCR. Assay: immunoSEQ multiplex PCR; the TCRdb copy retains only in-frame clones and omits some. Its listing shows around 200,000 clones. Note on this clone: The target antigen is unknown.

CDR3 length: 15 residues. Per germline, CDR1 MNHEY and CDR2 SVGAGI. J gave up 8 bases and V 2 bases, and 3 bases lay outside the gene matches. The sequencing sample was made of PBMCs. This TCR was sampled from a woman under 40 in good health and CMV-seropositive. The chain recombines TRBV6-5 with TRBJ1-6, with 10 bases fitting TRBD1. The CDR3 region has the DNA TGTGCCAGCAGTTACGGGACAGGGGAGTATTCACCCCTCCACTTT. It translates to CASSYGTGEYSPLHF.